The clone carrying this TCR beta chain has ten or more counts. The sample originates from a study of regulatory T cells in long-lasting Graves disease. Study-wide context: Patients newly diagnosed with Graves' had been on antithyroid drugs for under 3 months.

The time point was: newly diagnosed GD, antithyroid drugs for less than 3 months. Generation of the TCR library employed RNA extracted from PBMCs. The V and J ends lost 5 bases and 3 bases respectively, with 11 bases between them. Per germline, CDR1 SGHAT and CDR2 FQNNGV. This CDR3 contains 13 residues. HTBI primers from iRepertoire and Arm-PCR of CDR3 regions yielded the TCR beta libraries. MiXCR, run by TCRdb on the multiplex PCR reads, gives a single entry per CDR3 protein. This repertoire shows 360,000 or so distinct CDR3 sequences, roughly a sixth found once; its top ten account for just under 30%. The same sample was also studied in work on T cells in Graves' hyperthyroidism and ophthalmopathy. This second study notes: Primed by the HTBI set, a first-round RT-PCR was run on the TCR CDR3. Most thyroid clonotypes expanded above 0.001 appeared in blood too. A model of 13 V-J pairs discriminated ophthalmopathy from stable hyperthyroidism.

The TCR comes from a man in his forties with Graves disease. V is TRBV11-2 and J is TRBJ2-7; maybe TRBD1 (5 bases). The sequences come from peripheral blood mononuclear cells (PBMCs), collected at new diagnosis, from a patient treated with antithyroid drugs. CDR3 nucleotides: TGTGCCAGCAGCCGACCGACAGACTACGAGCAGTACTTC. Protein sequence: CASSRPTDYEQYF.